Included here is one TCR beta chain sequence, with context. The antigen is undetermined. The sample is drawn from a study of CD4+ T cells in melanoma. Study-wide points: In melanoma, neoantigen-specific CD4+ T cells reportedly differed in differentiation state. A reported correlation linked neoantigen-specific CD4+ T cells to CD8+, macrophage and B cell function.

Assay used: immunoSEQ multiplex PCR; TCRdb lists only in-frame clones, some missing. The top ten clones hold 3% to 4% of a sample with some 110,000 clones, about 90% of them seen once. J was trimmed by 2 bases and V by 3 bases; bases with no gene match: 5. There are 15 residues in the CDR3. Germline CDR1 reads LNHDA; CDR2 reads SQIVND (reference sequence). The gene calls are TRBV19 and TRBJ2-5, with 8 bases that match TRBD2. Sequenced material: peripheral blood. This TCR was sampled from a human donor with melanoma. The DNA for the CDR3 is TGTGCCAGTAGTATCCAAACTAGCGGTCAAGAGACCCAGTACTTC. Its protein product is CASSIQTSGQETQYF.